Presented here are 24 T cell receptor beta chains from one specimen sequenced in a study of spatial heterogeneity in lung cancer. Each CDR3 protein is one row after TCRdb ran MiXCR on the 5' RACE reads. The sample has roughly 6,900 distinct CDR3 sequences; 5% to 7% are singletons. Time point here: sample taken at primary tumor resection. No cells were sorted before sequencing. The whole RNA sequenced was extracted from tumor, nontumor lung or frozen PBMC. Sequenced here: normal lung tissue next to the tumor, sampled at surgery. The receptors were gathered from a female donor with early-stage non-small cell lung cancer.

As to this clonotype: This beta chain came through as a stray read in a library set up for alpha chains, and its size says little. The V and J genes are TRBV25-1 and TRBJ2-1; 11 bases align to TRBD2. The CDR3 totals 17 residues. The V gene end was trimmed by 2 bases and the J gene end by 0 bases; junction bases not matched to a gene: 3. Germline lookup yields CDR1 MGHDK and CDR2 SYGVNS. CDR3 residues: CASSEGTSGFSYNEQFF. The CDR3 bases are TGTGCCAGCAGTGAAGGGACTAGCGGTTTCTCCTACAATGAGCAGTTCTTC.

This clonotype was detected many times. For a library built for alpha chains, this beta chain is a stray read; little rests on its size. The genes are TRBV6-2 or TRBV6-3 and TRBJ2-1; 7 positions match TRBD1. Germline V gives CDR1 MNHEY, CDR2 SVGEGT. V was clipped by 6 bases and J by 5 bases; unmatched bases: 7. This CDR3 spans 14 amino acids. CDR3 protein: CASRRTGEHNEQFF. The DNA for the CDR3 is TGTGCCAGCAGAAGGACAGGAGAACACAATGAGCAGTTCTTC.

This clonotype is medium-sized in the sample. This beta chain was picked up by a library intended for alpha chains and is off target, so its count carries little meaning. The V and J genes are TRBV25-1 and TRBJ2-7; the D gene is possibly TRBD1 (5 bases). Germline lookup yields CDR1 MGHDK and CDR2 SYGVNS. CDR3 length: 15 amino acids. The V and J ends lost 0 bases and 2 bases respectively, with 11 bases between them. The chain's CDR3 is CASSEYTDRAYEQYF. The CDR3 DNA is TGTGCCAGCAGTGAATACACTGACAGAGCCTACGAGCAGTACTTC.

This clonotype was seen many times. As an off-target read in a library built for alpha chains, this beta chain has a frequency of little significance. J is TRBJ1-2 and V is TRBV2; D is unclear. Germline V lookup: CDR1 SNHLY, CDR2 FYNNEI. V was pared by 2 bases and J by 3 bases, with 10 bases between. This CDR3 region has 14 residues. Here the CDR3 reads CASSELTLDYGYTF. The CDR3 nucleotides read TGTGCCAGCAGTGAACTTACCCTGGACTATGGCTACACCTTC.

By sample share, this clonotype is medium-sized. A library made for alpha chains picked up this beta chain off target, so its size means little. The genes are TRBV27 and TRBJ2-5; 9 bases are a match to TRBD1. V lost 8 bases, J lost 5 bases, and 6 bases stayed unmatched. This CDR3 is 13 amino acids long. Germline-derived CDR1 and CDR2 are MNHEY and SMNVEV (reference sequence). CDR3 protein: CASGGQGSETQYF. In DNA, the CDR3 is TGTGCCAGCGGAGGACAGGGGTCGGAGACCCAGTACTTC.

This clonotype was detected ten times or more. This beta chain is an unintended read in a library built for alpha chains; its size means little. CDR3 nucleotide sequence: TGCAGTGCTAGAGATGGCAGCAACACCGGGGAGCTGTTTTTT. This codes for CSARDGSNTGELFF. This chain uses TRBV20-1 with TRBJ2-2; D uncertain. V lost 0 bases and J 2 bases, leaving 7 bases between the germline ends. CDR3 length equals 14 residues. The germline CDR1 and CDR2 sequences are DFQATT and SNEGSKA (reference sequence).

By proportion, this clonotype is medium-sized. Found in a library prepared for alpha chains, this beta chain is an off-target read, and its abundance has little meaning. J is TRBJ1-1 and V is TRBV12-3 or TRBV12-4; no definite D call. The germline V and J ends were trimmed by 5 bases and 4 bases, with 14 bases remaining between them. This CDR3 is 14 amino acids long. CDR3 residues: CASSPRPYRTEAFF. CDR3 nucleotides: TGTGCCAGCAGTCCCCGCCCGTATCGCACTGAAGCTTTCTTT.

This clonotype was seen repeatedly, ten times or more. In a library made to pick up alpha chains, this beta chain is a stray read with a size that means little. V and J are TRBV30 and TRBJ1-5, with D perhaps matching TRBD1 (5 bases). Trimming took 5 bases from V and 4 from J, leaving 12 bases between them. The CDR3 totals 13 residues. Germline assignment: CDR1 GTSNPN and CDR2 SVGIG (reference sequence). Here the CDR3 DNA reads TGTGCCTGGGCCGTGGGGCCGAATCAGCCCCAGCATTTT. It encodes CAWAVGPNQPQHF.

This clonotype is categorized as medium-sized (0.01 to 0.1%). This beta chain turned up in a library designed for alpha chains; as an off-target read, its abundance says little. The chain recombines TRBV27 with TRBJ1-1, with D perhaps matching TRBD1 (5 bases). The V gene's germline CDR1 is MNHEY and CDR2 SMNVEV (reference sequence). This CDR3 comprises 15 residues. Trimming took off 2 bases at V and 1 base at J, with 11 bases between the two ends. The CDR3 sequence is CASSLAGLENTEAFF. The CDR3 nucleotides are TGTGCCAGCAGTTTAGCAGGGTTGGAGAACACTGAAGCTTTCTTT.

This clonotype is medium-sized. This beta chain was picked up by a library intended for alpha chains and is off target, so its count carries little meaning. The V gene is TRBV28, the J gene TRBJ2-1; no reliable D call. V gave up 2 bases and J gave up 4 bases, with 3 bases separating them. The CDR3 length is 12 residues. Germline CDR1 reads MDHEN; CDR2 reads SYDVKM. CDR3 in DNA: TGTGCCAGCAGTTTACCATACAATGAGCAGTTCTTC. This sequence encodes CASSLPYNEQFF.

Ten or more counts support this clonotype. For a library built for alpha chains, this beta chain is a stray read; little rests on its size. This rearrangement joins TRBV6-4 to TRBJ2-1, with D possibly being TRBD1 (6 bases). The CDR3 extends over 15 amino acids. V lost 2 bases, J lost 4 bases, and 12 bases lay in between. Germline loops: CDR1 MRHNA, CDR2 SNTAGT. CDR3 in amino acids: CASSDGDNPYNEQFF. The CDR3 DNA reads TGTGCCAGCAGTGACGGGGACAATCCTTACAATGAGCAGTTCTTC.

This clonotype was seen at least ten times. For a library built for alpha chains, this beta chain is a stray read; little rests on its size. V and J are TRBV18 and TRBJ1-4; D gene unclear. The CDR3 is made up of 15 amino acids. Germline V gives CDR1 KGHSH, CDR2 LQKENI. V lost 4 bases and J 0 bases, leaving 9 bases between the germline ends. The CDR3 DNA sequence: TGTGCCAGCTCACAACTACGGACAACTAATGAAAAACTGTTTTTT. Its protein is CASSQLRTTNEKLFF.

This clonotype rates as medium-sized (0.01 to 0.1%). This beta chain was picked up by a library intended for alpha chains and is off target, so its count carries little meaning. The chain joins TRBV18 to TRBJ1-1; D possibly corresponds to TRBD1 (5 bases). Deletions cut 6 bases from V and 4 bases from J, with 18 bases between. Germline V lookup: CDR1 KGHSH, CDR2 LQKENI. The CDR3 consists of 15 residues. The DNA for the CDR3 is TGTGCCAGCTCTCTGAGTGGTGGGGCTGGCACTGAAGCTTTCTTT. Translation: CASSLSGGAGTEAFF.

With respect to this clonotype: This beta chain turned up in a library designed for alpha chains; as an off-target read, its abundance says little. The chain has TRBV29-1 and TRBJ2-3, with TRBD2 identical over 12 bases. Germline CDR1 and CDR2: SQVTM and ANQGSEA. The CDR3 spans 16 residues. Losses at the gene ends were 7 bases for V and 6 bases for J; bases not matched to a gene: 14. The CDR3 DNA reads TGCAGCGCCATGGCGTCTAGCGGGAGGGCCGGGGATACGCAGTATTTT. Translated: CSAMASSGRAGDTQYF.

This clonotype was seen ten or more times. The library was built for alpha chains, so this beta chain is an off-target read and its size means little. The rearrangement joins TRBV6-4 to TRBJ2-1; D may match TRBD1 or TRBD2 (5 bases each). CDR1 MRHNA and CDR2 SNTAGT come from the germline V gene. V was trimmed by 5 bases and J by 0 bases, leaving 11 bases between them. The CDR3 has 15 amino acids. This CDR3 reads CASSLEGSSYNEQFF. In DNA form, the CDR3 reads TGTGCCAGCAGTCTTGAGGGGAGCTCCTACAATGAGCAGTTCTTC.

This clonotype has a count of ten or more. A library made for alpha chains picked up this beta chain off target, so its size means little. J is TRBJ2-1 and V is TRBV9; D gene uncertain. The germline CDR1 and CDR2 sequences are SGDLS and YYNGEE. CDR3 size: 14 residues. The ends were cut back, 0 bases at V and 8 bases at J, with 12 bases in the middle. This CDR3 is CASSVDVDNYEQFF. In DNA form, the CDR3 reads TGTGCCAGCAGCGTAGATGTCGATAATTATGAGCAGTTCTTC.

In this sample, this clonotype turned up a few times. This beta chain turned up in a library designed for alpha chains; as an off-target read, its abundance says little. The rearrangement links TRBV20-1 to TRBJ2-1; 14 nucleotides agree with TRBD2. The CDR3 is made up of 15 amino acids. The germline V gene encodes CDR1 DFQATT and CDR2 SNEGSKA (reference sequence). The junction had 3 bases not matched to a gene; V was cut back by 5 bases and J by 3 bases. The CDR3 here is CSAGGLAGDYNEQFF. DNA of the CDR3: TGCAGTGCTGGGGGACTAGCGGGAGACTACAATGAGCAGTTCTTC.

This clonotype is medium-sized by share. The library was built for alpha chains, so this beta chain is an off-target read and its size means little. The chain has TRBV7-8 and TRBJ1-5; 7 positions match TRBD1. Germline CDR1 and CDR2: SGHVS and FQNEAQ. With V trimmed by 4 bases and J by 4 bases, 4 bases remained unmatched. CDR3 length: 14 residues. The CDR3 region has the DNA TGTGCCAGCAGCTCGACAGGGAGAAATCAGCCCCAGCATTTT. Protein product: CASSSTGRNQPQHF. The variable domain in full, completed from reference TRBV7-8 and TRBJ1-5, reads GAGVSQSPRYKVAKRGQDVALRCDPISGHVSLFWYQQALGQGPEFLTYFQNEAQLDKSGLPSDRFFAERPEGSVSTLKIQRTQQEDSAVYLCASSSTGRNQPQHFGDGTRLSIL.

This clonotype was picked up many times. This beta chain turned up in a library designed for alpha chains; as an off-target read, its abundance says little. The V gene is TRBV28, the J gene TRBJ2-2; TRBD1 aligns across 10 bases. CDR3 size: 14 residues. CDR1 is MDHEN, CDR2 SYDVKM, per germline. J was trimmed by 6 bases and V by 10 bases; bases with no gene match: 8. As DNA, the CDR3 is TGTGCCACAACGTACGGACAGGGGGCCGGGGAGCTGTTTTTT. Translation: CATTYGQGAGELFF.

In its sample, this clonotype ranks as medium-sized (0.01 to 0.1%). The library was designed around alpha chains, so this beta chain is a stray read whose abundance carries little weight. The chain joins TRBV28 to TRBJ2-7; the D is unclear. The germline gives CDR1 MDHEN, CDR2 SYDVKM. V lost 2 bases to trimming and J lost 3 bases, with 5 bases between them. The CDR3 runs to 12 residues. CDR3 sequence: CASSLPYYEQYF. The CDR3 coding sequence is TGTGCCAGCAGTTTACCCTACTACGAGCAGTACTTC.

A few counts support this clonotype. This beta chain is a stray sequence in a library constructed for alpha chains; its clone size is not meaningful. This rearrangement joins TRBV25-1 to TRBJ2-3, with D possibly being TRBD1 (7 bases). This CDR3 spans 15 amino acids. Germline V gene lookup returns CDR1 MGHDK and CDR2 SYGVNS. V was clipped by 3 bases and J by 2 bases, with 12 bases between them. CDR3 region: CASSDQGDFTDTQYF. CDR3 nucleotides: TGTGCCAGCAGTGACCAGGGGGACTTCACAGATACGCAGTATTTT. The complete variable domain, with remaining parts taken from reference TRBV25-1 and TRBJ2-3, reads EADIYQTPRYLVIGTGKKITLECSQTMGHDKMYWYQQDPGMELHLIHYSYGVNSTEKGDLSSESTVSRIRTEHFPLTLESARPSHTSQYLCASSDQGDFTDTQYFGPGTRLTVL.

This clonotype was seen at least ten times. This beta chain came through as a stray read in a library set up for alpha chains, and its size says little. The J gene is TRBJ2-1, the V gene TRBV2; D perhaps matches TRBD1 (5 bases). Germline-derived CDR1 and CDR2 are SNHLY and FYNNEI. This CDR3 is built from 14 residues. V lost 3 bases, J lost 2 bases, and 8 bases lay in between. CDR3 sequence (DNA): TGTGCCAGCAGTGACAGGGTCACCTACAATGAGCAGTTCTTC. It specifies CASSDRVTYNEQFF.

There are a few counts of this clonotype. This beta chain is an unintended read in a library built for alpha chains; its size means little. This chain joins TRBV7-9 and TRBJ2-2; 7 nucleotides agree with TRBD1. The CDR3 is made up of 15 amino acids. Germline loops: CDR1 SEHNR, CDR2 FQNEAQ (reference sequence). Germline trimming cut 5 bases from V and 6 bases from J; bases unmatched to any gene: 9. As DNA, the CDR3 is TGTGCCAGCAGCCCTTGGGACAGCGAGGCCGGGGAGCTGTTTTTT. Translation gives CASSPWDSEAGELFF.

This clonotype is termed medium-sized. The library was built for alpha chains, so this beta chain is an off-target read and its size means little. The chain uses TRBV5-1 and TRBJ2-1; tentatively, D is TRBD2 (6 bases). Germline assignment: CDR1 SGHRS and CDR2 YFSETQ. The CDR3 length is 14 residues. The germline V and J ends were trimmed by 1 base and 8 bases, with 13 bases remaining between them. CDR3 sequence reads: CASSLTPTRDEQFF. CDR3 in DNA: TGCGCCAGCAGCTTGACCCCGACTAGGGATGAGCAGTTCTTC. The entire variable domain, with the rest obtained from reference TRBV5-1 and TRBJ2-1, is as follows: KAGVTQTPRYLIKTRGQQVTLSCSPISGHRSVSWYQQTPGQGLQFLFEYFSETQRNKGNFPGRFSGRQFSNSRSEMNVSTLELGDSALYLCASSLTPTRDEQFFGPGTRLTVL.